A single sample is the source of the 27 T cell receptor beta chains below, sequenced in a study of T-cell memory formation after mild COVID-19. TCRdb called the 5' RACE reads again in MiXCR, with one record for every CDR3 protein. The table shows roughly 89,000 distinct CDR3 sequences, with roughly 15% occurring only once. Sequencing input: PBMCs or a T cell subset sorted from them (not recorded which). Receptors originate from a man between 18 and 35 years old who had mild COVID-19 (a few samples of this study predate the infection). Cell type and time point are not known.

A few counts support this clonotype. Compared with germline, one end of the junction differs, possibly owing to a read error. The CDR3 DNA reads as TGTGCTAGCAGCTTAGGACAGGGAAGGACAGATACGCAGTATTTT. The encoded protein is CASSLGQGRTDTQYF. V gene TRBV7-7 combines with J gene TRBJ2-3; 8 positions agree with TRBD1. The germline CDR1 and CDR2 sequences are SSHAT and FNYEAQ (reference sequence). The CDR3 has 15 amino acids.

This clonotype appeared many times. The chain links TRBV7-3 to TRBJ2-3, with D possibly TRBD1 on 8 matching bases. The CDR3 spans 16 residues. V gave up 5 bases and J gave up 2 bases, with 17 bases separating them. The V gene's germline CDR1 is SGHTA and CDR2 FQGTGA. The CDR3 DNA sequence: TGTGCCAGCAGCCTCCAGGGGGCGGGGGCCACAGATACGCAGTATTTT. Encoded protein: CASSLQGAGATDTQYF.

This clonotype appeared a few times. The rearrangement joins TRBV19 to TRBJ2-3; tentatively, D is TRBD2 (6 bases). In germline, CDR1 is LNHDA, CDR2 SQIVND (reference sequence). CDR3 length equals 16 residues. V lost 5 bases to trimming and J lost 0 bases, with 15 bases between them. The CDR3 coding sequence is TGTGCCAGTAGTCCCCGACTAGTCCCAAGCACAGATACGCAGTATTTT. Protein sequence: CASSPRLVPSTDTQYF.

The chain recombines TRBV6-2 or TRBV6-3 with TRBJ2-7; D remains unclear. Trimming shortened V by 5 bases and J by 6 bases, and 8 bases separated the two germline ends. The CDR3 runs 11 residues. Looked up from germline, CDR1 is MNHEY and CDR2 is SVGEGT. CDR3 protein: CASSHLGEQYF. The CDR3 DNA is TGTGCCAGCAGTCATCTCGGCGAGCAGTACTTC.

This clonotype came up a few times. The V gene is TRBV7-6, the J gene TRBJ2-3; no clear D. Trimming stripped 5 bases from V and 6 bases from J, with 21 bases between. This CDR3 is built from 16 residues. The germline V gene encodes CDR1 SGHVS and CDR2 FNYEAQ. CDR3 sequence (DNA): TGTGCCAGCAGCCAGTACGCGGTGGCTTTGTCGGATACGCAGTATTTT. It specifies CASSQYAVALSDTQYF.

The chain is built from TRBV2 and TRBJ1-5; 7 nucleotides agree with TRBD1. CDR3 length: 16 residues. Trimming took 11 bases from V and 5 from J; bases not matched to a gene: 18. Germline CDR1 is SNHLY and CDR2 is FYNNEI. Written as DNA, the CDR3 is TGTGCCTCACCCCTACGGTACAGGGGAGAGGATCAGCCCCAGCATTTT. It yields the protein CASPLRYRGEDQPQHF.

This clonotype has just a few counts. The V gene is TRBV11-2, the J gene TRBJ2-1, with 7 bases that match TRBD1. V lost 6 bases and J lost 7; bases outside the gene matches: 9. The CDR3 runs to 14 residues. Germline CDR1 SGHAT, CDR2 FQNNGV. In DNA form, the CDR3 reads TGTGCCAGCAGGGATTCAGGGGGTTCAAATGAGCAGTTCTTC. Its translation is CASRDSGGSNEQFF.

The rearrangement uses TRBV27 and TRBJ1-2, with no clear D. There are 13 residues in the CDR3. The V gene lost 5 bases and the J gene lost 6 bases, with 13 bases spanning the gap. Per the germline V gene, CDR1 is MNHEY and CDR2 is SMNVEV (reference sequence). The CDR3 DNA reads TGTGCCAGCAGTACGGGCCCATGGGATGGCTACACCTTC. Translating gives CASSTGPWDGYTF.

V and J are TRBV7-8 and TRBJ2-3; 8 nucleotides agree with TRBD2. The junction had 2 bases not matched to a gene; V was cut back by 5 bases and J by 1 base. The germline gives CDR1 SGHVS, CDR2 FQNEAQ. The CDR3 length is 14 residues. The CDR3 sequence is CASSHGGGTDTQYF. CDR3 DNA: TGTGCCAGCAGCCACGGGGGGGGCACAGATACGCAGTATTTT.

V and J are TRBV2 and TRBJ1-1; 10 bases map to TRBD1. This CDR3 region has 16 residues. J lost 1 base, V lost 2 bases, and 4 bases had no gene match. Germline CDR1 is SNHLY and CDR2 is FYNNEI. CDR3 coding DNA: TGTGCCAGCAGTGAAATTGGGACAGGGGAGAACACTGAAGCTTTCTTT. Amino acid sequence: CASSEIGTGENTEAFF.

This clonotype has more than one count but fewer than ten. Here the CDR3 DNA reads TGTGCCACCTCCCAGGGGGCCCAGCCCCAGCATTTT. It translates to CATSQGAQPQHF. The rearrangement joins TRBV19 to TRBJ1-5; 8 bases fit TRBD1. Germline V gives CDR1 LNHDA, CDR2 SQIVND (reference sequence). This CDR3 has 12 residues. V gave up 10 bases and J gave up 7 bases; unmatched junction bases: 6.

This clonotype occurred many times. The chain uses TRBV9 and TRBJ2-3; 8 bases match TRBD2. Trimming took 4 bases from V and 7 from J; bases not matched to a gene: 2. The germline V gene encodes CDR1 SGDLS and CDR2 YYNGEE. This CDR3 is 12 amino acids long. The CDR3 sequence is CASSSGGNTQYF. The CDR3 coding sequence is TGTGCCAGCAGCTCGGGAGGGAATACGCAGTATTTT.

The CDR3, as DNA: TGTGCCACCAGCAGAGATCGGGCCACGAACACCGGGGAGCTGTTTTTT. This translates into CATSRDRATNTGELFF. This chain uses TRBV15 with TRBJ2-2; D unclear. Per the germline V gene, CDR1 is LNHNV and CDR2 is YYDKDF (reference sequence). Deletions cut 0 bases from V and 0 bases from J, with 8 bases between. This CDR3 has 16 residues.

Only a few counts were recorded for this clonotype. This chain connects TRBV7-8 to TRBJ2-7; D possibly uses TRBD1 or TRBD2 (5 bases each). Trimming took off 4 bases at V and 4 bases at J, with 14 bases between the two ends. Germline V gives CDR1 SGHVS, CDR2 FQNEAQ. CDR3 size: 14 residues. CDR3 loop: CASSSSYGGYEQYF. CDR3 nucleotides: TGTGCCAGCAGCTCCTCATATGGGGGTTACGAGCAGTACTTC.

In its sample, this clonotype was seen many times. This chain uses TRBV28 with TRBJ2-3; D possibly corresponds to TRBD2 (6 bases). The germline gives CDR1 MDHEN, CDR2 SYDVKM. The CDR3 is 12 residues long. With 3 bases removed from V and 8 bases from J, the gap between germline ends came to 9 bases. The CDR3 is CASSLGGPTQYF. The DNA for the CDR3 is TGTGCCAGCAGTTTGGGGGGTCCTACGCAGTATTTT.

This clonotype has just a few counts. The J gene is TRBJ1-2, the V gene TRBV7-9; D possibly corresponds to TRBD1 (6 bases). From germline, CDR1 is SEHNR and CDR2 FQNEAQ (reference sequence). The CDR3 has 14 amino acids. Trimming shortened V by 5 bases and J by 1 base, and 11 bases separated the two germline ends. The CDR3 nucleotides read TGTGCCAGCAGCACCCCGGACAGTAACTATGGCTACACCTTC. Translated: CASSTPDSNYGYTF.

This clonotype was counted a few times. J is TRBJ2-5 and V is TRBV12-3 or TRBV12-4; D perhaps matches TRBD1 (6 bases). Trimming took 6 bases from V and 0 from J, leaving 11 bases between them. The CDR3 runs 14 residues. The CDR3 DNA reads as TGTGCCAGCAGGCAAGACAGGTACCAAGAGACCCAGTACTTC. Residues: CASRQDRYQETQYF.

This clonotype came up a few times. This chain links TRBV7-9 with TRBJ1-2; 7 nucleotides match TRBD1. This CDR3 spans 11 amino acids. J gave up 8 bases and V 8 bases, and 5 bases lay outside the gene matches. Germline V CDR1 and CDR2: SEHNR, FQNEAQ (reference sequence). In nucleotides, the CDR3 is TGTGCCAGCCCAGGGGGAGAGGGCTACACCTTC. This encodes CASPGGEGYTF.

This chain uses TRBV7-9 with TRBJ2-2; D is possibly TRBD1 (6 bases). The CDR3 consists of 16 residues. Germline V lookup: CDR1 SEHNR, CDR2 FQNEAQ (reference sequence). The V gene lost 3 bases and the J gene lost 5 bases, with 16 bases spanning the gap. The CDR3 sequence is CASSFSTGIRTGELFF. The DNA for the CDR3 is TGTGCCAGCAGCTTCAGCACAGGGATAAGGACCGGGGAGCTGTTTTTT. Full variable domain (rest looked up from reference TRBV7-9 and TRBJ2-2): DTGVSQNPRHKITKRGQNVTFRCDPISEHNRLYWYRQTLGQGPEFLTYFQNEAQLEKSRLLSDRFSAERPKGSFSTLEIQRTEQGDSAMYLCASSFSTGIRTGELFFGEGSRLTVL.

This rearrangement joins TRBV6-5 to TRBJ1-1; D is possibly TRBD1 (5 bases). V was cut by 0 bases and J by 3 bases, with 14 bases left in between. CDR3 size: 16 residues. CDR1 is MNHEY, CDR2 SVGAGI, per germline. The CDR3 sequence: CASSYSGGFRDTEAFF. As DNA, the CDR3 is TGTGCCAGCAGTTACTCCGGGGGGTTTAGGGACACTGAAGCTTTCTTT.

This clonotype was seen only once. This chain links TRBV7-8 with TRBJ2-1; no clear D gene. The germline gives CDR1 SGHVS, CDR2 FQNEAQ. Between the trimmed V and J ends, which lost 2 bases and 9 bases, there was a span of 17 bases. The CDR3 is made up of 15 amino acids. CDR3 sequence reads: CASSLLSGFRSEQFF. CDR3 bases: TGTGCCAGCAGCTTACTCAGTGGCTTCCGGAGTGAGCAGTTCTTC.

This clonotype has just one count. V usage is TRBV19 and J usage is TRBJ1-5; D is unclear. Germline values: CDR1 LNHDA, CDR2 SQIVND (reference sequence). CDR3 length: 14 amino acids. Trimming took off 6 bases at V and 3 bases at J, with 12 bases between the two ends. CDR3 sequence (DNA): TGTGCCAGTAGGACTGACGGGCCCAATCAGCCCCAGCATTTT. This codes for CASRTDGPNQPQHF.

This clonotype was found a few times. The chain uses TRBV7-9 and TRBJ2-7, with D hard to call. Per the germline V gene, CDR1 is SEHNR and CDR2 is FQNEAQ (reference sequence). Trimming shortened V by 0 bases and J by 3 bases, and 6 bases separated the two germline ends. The CDR3 totals 13 residues. The CDR3 DNA is TGTGCCAGCAGCTTAGCGCCCCTCTACGAGCAGTACGTC. This codes for CASSLAPLYEQYV.

J is TRBJ1-5 and V is TRBV6-6; D possibly corresponds to TRBD1 (5 bases). The CDR3 has 11 amino acids. Germline V gene lookup returns CDR1 MNHNY and CDR2 SVGAGI (reference sequence). V gave up 2 bases and J gave up 10 bases, with 6 bases separating them. The CDR3 bases are TGTGCCAGCAGTTACAGGGGCCCCCAGCATTTT. Translated, it gives CASSYRGPQHF.

This chain links TRBV3-1 with TRBJ1-2; D uncertain. Germline loops: CDR1 LGHDT, CDR2 YNNKEL (reference sequence). The CDR3 contains 13 residues. V lost 4 bases to trimming and J lost 4 bases, with 10 bases between them. CDR3 sequence (DNA): TGTGCCAGCAGCCCGGACGAGAGCTATGGCTACACCTTC. It codes for CASSPDESYGYTF. The full variable domain, rest sourced from reference TRBV3-1 and TRBJ1-2, is DTAVSQTPKYLVTQMGNDKSIKCEQNLGHDTMYWYKQDSKKFLKIMFSYNNKELIINETVPNRFSPKSPDKAHLNLHINSLELGDSAVYFCASSPDESYGYTFGSGTRLTVV.

The chain combines TRBV6-5 with TRBJ1-6; tentatively, D is TRBD1 (5 bases). With 2 bases removed from V and 5 bases from J, the gap between germline ends came to 7 bases. Per the germline V gene, CDR1 is MNHEY and CDR2 is SVGAGI. The CDR3 covers 14 residues. In DNA form, the CDR3 reads TGTGCCAGCAGTTACGGGGGGAATAATTCACCCCTCCACTTT. It translates to CASSYGGNNSPLHF.

The rearrangement uses TRBV7-9 and TRBJ2-5; 10 nucleotides match TRBD1. Germline V gene data show CDR1 as SEHNR and CDR2 as FQNEAQ (reference sequence). CDR3 length: 14 amino acids. V trimming: 4 bases; J trimming: 4 bases; junction bases outside the gene matches: 3. The CDR3 nucleotides read TGTGCCAGCAGCTCCGGGGACAGGGGAGAGACCCAGTACTTC. Translation: CASSSGDRGETQYF.